The sequence of this T cell receptor beta chain was determined in a study of chemoradiotherapy in HPV16-positive cancers. On the study more broadly: Functional T-cell assays on two HPV16-positive patients' cells defined candidate HPV-specific clones and common TCR motifs.

The study, taken as a whole, reports: Candidate HPV-specific clones and E7-related TCR motifs grew in tumor during treatment. For HPV16-positive patients, expanding HPV-responsive T cells associated with longer recurrence-free survival.

Repeated repertoire sampling spanned the course of chemoradiotherapy. V gave up 4 bases and J gave up 2 bases, with 17 bases separating them. This CDR3 is 16 amino acids long. Germline CDR1 reads SGDLS; CDR2 reads YYNGEE. A word on this clone: Its antigen is unknown.

Data came from immunoSEQ multiplex PCR; TCRdb stores just in-frame clones and leaves some out. The data contain tens of thousands of clones, about 87% of them singletons. This receptor was taken from a human donor with HPV-associated anogenital cancer. The gene calls are TRBV9 and TRBJ2-3; maybe TRBD2 (6 bases). Sequenced material: blood, taken from a patient who underwent chemoradiotherapy. This CDR3 is CASSPGLKSDTDTQYF. The DNA for the CDR3 is TGTGCCAGCAGCCCAGGACTAAAAAGTGACACAGATACGCAGTATTTT.